Following are 29 T cell receptor beta chains from one sample sequenced in a study of blood T cell repertoires in COVID-19. The protocol was immunoSEQ multiplex PCR, while the TCRdb copy is restricted to in-frame clones and leaves out a portion. The data show approximately 120,000 clones, less than 85% seen once. The material sequenced was peripheral blood. The source is a woman aged 55-75 years with acute or convalescent COVID-19.

This clone was seen a single time. The chain is built from TRBV30 and TRBJ1-5; 10 bases are shared with TRBD1. This CDR3 is built from 15 residues. Germline V gene data show CDR1 as GTSNPN and CDR2 as SVGIG (reference sequence). V dropped 0 bases and J dropped 1; count of bases not matched to a gene: 0. As DNA, the CDR3 is TGTGCCTGGAGTGTGGGACAGGGGAGCAATCAGCCCCAGCATTTT. As protein: CAWSVGQGSNQPQHF.

V is TRBV9 and J is TRBJ1-1; D is perhaps TRBD1 (6 bases). Germline loops: CDR1 SGDLS, CDR2 YYNGEE. The CDR3 is 16 amino acids. Trimming took off 0 bases at V and 0 bases at J, with 12 bases between the two ends. The CDR3 here is CASSVGGGTLNTEAFF. The CDR3 coding sequence is TGTGCCAGCAGCGTAGGGGGGGGCACATTGAACACTGAAGCTTTCTTT.

V gene TRBV5-4 combines with J gene TRBJ2-5; D is undetermined. The length of the CDR3 is 13 residues. CDR1 and CDR2 (germline): SGHNT, YYREEE (reference sequence). Trimming removed 0 bases from V and 5 bases from J, with 8 bases in between. The CDR3 nucleotides read TGTGCCAGCAGCTTGGCCCGGTTGGAGACCCAGTACTTC. Its translation is CASSLARLETQYF. Combining the CDR3 with reference TRBV5-4 and TRBJ2-5 gives the whole variable domain ETGVTQSPTHLIKTRGQQVTLRCSSQSGHNTVSWYQQALGQGPQFIFQYYREEENGRGNFPPRFSGLQFPNYSSELNVNALELDDSALYLCASSLARLETQYFGPGTRLLVL.

The chain uses TRBV20-1 and TRBJ2-1; 10 bases are a match to TRBD2. The CDR3 runs 14 residues. After removal of 3 bases from V and 4 bases from J, the junction contained 3 bases not matched to a gene. Germline V gene data show CDR1 as DFQATT and CDR2 as SNEGSKA (reference sequence). The CDR3 DNA follows: TGCAGTGCTAGTCCTAGCGGGAGTTACAATGAGCAGTTCTTC. This codes for CSASPSGSYNEQFF.

This clone appeared a single time. V and J are TRBV28 and TRBJ1-1; a weak D match, TRBD1 (5 bases). Germline values: CDR1 MDHEN, CDR2 SYDVKM. The ends were cut back, 8 bases at V and 6 bases at J, with 10 bases in the middle. The CDR3 has 11 amino acids. CDR3 residues: CASGTSPEAFF. CDR3 DNA sequence: TGTGCCAGCGGGACTAGCCCTGAAGCTTTCTTT.

This rearrangement joins TRBV27 to TRBJ2-1; unclear D gene. The CDR3 covers 13 residues. V gave up 3 bases and J gave up 7 bases, with 10 bases separating them. Germline V lookup: CDR1 MNHEY, CDR2 SMNVEV (reference sequence). CDR3 nucleotide sequence: TGTGCCAGCAGTTTTCCCCCCCCAAATGAGCAGTTCTTC. Protein product: CASSFPPPNEQFF.

This chain links TRBV19 with TRBJ2-3; 8 positions agree with TRBD1. The germline V gene has CDR1 LNHDA and CDR2 SQIVND (reference sequence). Germline trimming cut 4 bases from V and 0 bases from J; bases unmatched to any gene: 12. This CDR3 has 18 residues. The CDR3 region is CASSTLRTGRGSTDTQYF. The CDR3 nucleotides read TGTGCCAGTAGTACACTTAGGACAGGGCGGGGCAGCACAGATACGCAGTATTTT.

The rearrangement joins TRBV28 to TRBJ2-3; 7 bases match TRBD2. Unmatched junction bases numbered 11, after V lost 6 bases and J lost 2 bases. CDR1 MDHEN and CDR2 SYDVKM come from the germline V gene. The CDR3 runs 16 residues. CDR3 nucleotide sequence: TGTGCCAGCAGAACCCCCGGACGGGACTACACAGATACGCAGTATTTT. This codes for CASRTPGRDYTDTQYF.

The chain uses TRBV5-1 and TRBJ2-5; TRBD2 is a possible D gene (5 bases). This CDR3 has 14 amino acids. Trimming took off 2 bases at V and 3 bases at J, with 11 bases between the two ends. Looked up from germline, CDR1 is SGHRS and CDR2 is YFSETQ. The CDR3 spells CASSFSGVEETQYF. In DNA form, the CDR3 reads TGCGCCAGCAGCTTCTCCGGGGTAGAAGAGACCCAGTACTTC.

In nucleotides, the CDR3 is TGTGCCAGCAGCTTAGGGGGACTAGCGGGAGCAGATACGCAGTATTTT. This gives the protein CASSLGGLAGADTQYF. V and J are TRBV7-3 and TRBJ2-3, with 14 bases that match TRBD2. CDR3 length: 16 amino acids. Germline trimming cut 2 bases from V and 4 bases from J; bases unmatched to any gene: 2. Germline CDR1 and CDR2: SGHTA and FQGTGA. Using reference TRBV7-3 and TRBJ2-3 for the parts outside the CDR3, the full variable domain is GAGVSQTPSNKVTEKGKYVELRCDPISGHTALYWYRQSLGQGPEFLIYFQGTGAADDSGLPNDRFFAVRPEGSVSTLKIQRTERGDSAVYLCASSLGGLAGADTQYFGPGTRLTVL.

The chain employs TRBV7-9 and TRBJ2-2; 10 nucleotides match TRBD2. Germline assignment: CDR1 SEHNR and CDR2 FQNEAQ (reference sequence). The V gene end was trimmed by 5 bases and the J gene end by 3 bases; junction bases not matched to a gene: 3. CDR3 length: 15 residues. In nucleotides, the CDR3 is TGTGCCAGCAGCAAAAGCGGGGGGGACACCGGGGAGCTGTTTTTT. Protein product: CASSKSGGDTGELFF. The full variable domain, completed using reference TRBV7-9 and TRBJ2-2, is DTGVSQNPRHKITKRGQNVTFRCDPISEHNRLYWYRQTLGQGPEFLTYFQNEAQLEKSRLLSDRFSAERPKGSFSTLEIQRTEQGDSAMYLCASSKSGGDTGELFFGEGSRLTVL.

The V and J genes are TRBV2 and TRBJ1-5; D gene unclear. V lost 6 bases and J 4 bases, leaving 7 bases between the germline ends. This CDR3 comprises 12 residues. Germline CDR1 reads SNHLY; CDR2 reads FYNNEI. The CDR3 DNA reads TGTGCCAGCAGACAGAGTAATCAGCCCCAGCATTTT. This translates into CASRQSNQPQHF.

The chain recombines TRBV2 with TRBJ2-3; TRBD1 might be the D (6 bases). Germline V gene data show CDR1 as SNHLY and CDR2 as FYNNEI. The CDR3 extends over 14 amino acids. Trimming left V 2 bases short and J 1 base short, with 7 bases between. The CDR3 region has the DNA TGTGCCAGCAGTGAATACAGGGGCACAGATACGCAGTATTTT. This gives the protein CASSEYRGTDTQYF.

This clone was seen only a few times. The chain employs TRBV7-9 and TRBJ2-5; 9 nucleotides line up with TRBD2. This CDR3 has 16 amino acids. The germline V gene has CDR1 SEHNR and CDR2 FQNEAQ (reference sequence). The junction had 7 bases not matched to a gene; V was cut back by 0 bases and J by 5 bases. CDR3 bases: TGTGCCAGCAGCTTAGCAGGCGGGAGGGGACATGAGACCCAGTACTTC. Translating gives CASSLAGGRGHETQYF.

The rearrangement uses TRBV27 and TRBJ2-4; perhaps TRBD1 as D (7 bases). Trimming cost V 8 bases and J 5 bases, with 13 bases left between them. Germline V gene data show CDR1 as MNHEY and CDR2 as SMNVEV (reference sequence). This CDR3 has 13 residues. The CDR3 protein is CASRGTEENIQYF. In DNA form, the CDR3 reads TGTGCCAGCCGGGGGACAGAAGAAAACATTCAGTACTTC.

This chain uses TRBV5-4 with TRBJ1-4, with 9 positions matching TRBD1. V was pared by 0 bases and J by 8 bases, with 5 bases of the junction left unmatched. This CDR3 spans 15 amino acids. Germline V lookup: CDR1 SGHNT, CDR2 YYREEE (reference sequence). CDR3 sequence: CASSLGDRAVEKLFF. CDR3 coding DNA: TGTGCCAGCAGCTTGGGGGACAGGGCTGTAGAAAAACTGTTTTTT.

A few counts support this clone. V and J are TRBV18 and TRBJ2-7; TRBD2 matches at 7 bases. Germline lookup yields CDR1 KGHSH and CDR2 LQKENI. The ends lost 6 bases at V and 5 bases at J; junction bases unmatched: 10. The CDR3 runs 14 residues. The CDR3 is CASSSRGRNDEQYF. The CDR3 DNA is TGTGCCAGCTCCTCTCGCGGGAGAAACGACGAGCAGTACTTC.

The chain recombines TRBV3-1 (or the pseudogene TRBV3-2) with TRBJ1-1; the match to TRBD1 covers 10 bases. V shed 2 bases, J shed 0 bases, and the junction held 3 bases outside the gene matches. Germline V gives CDR1 LGHDT, CDR2 YNNKEL (reference sequence). The CDR3 contains 16 residues. The CDR3 here is CASSQRDRGMNTEAFF. The CDR3 DNA reads as TGTGCCAGCAGCCAACGGGACAGGGGCATGAACACTGAAGCTTTCTTT.

This chain connects TRBV5-1 to TRBJ2-7; the match to TRBD2 covers 9 bases. CDR1 and CDR2 from the germline V gene are SGHRS and YFSETQ. V was clipped by 0 bases and J by 4 bases; unmatched bases: 17. This CDR3 has 19 amino acids. The CDR3 nucleotides are TGCGCCAGCAGCTTGGCCGAAGGCGGGGGGGCCCGGCTCGGTTACGAGCAGTACTTC. It yields the protein CASSLAEGGGARLGYEQYF.

The chain joins TRBV19 to TRBJ1-1; maybe TRBD1 (5 bases). Germline CDR1 is LNHDA and CDR2 is SQIVND (reference sequence). The CDR3 is 15 residues long. Between the trimmed V and J ends, which lost 4 bases and 3 bases, there was a span of 15 bases. The CDR3 loop reads CASSTILGGDTEAFF. CDR3 DNA sequence: TGTGCCAGTAGTACCATCCTCGGGGGAGACACTGAAGCTTTCTTT.

The J gene is TRBJ2-7, the V gene TRBV28; D possibly corresponds to TRBD2 (6 bases). The CDR3 consists of 16 residues. The germline V gene has CDR1 MDHEN and CDR2 SYDVKM. Trimming left V 6 bases short and J 1 base short, with 19 bases between. The chain's CDR3 is CASSSPGLRKSYEQYF. For the CDR3, the DNA is TGTGCCAGCAGCTCCCCGGGACTTAGAAAATCCTACGAGCAGTACTTC.

This chain uses TRBV6-2 or TRBV6-3 with TRBJ2-7, with 14 bases identical to TRBD2. The CDR3 is made up of 17 amino acids. J was trimmed by 4 bases and V by 0 bases; bases with no gene match: 5. The germline V gene encodes CDR1 MNHEY and CDR2 SVGEGT. The CDR3: CASSYSGTSGRVYEQYF. The CDR3 coding sequence is TGTGCCAGCAGTTACTCCGGGACTAGCGGGAGAGTATACGAGCAGTACTTC.

The rearrangement uses TRBV5-1 and TRBJ2-1; possible D gene TRBD1, 6 bases. The CDR3 is 13 amino acids. From germline, CDR1 is SGHRS and CDR2 YFSETQ. Trimming pared 6 bases from V and 4 bases from J, leaving 11 bases between. CDR3 region: CASMSGEYNEQFF. The CDR3 DNA follows: TGCGCCAGCATGTCAGGGGAATACAATGAGCAGTTCTTC.

The chain combines TRBV28 with TRBJ1-2; D is possibly TRBD1 (5 bases). Per germline, CDR1 MDHEN and CDR2 SYDVKM. The V gene lost 7 bases and the J gene lost 4 bases, with 25 bases spanning the gap. The CDR3 spans 17 residues. Here the CDR3 DNA reads TGTGCCAGCAAATTAAGGGAAGGGGCGGCTCGAGTCTATGGCTACACCTTC. This sequence encodes CASKLREGAARVYGYTF.

The J gene is TRBJ1-6, the V gene TRBV6-5; D is perhaps TRBD1 (5 bases). CDR1 and CDR2 from the germline V gene are MNHEY and SVGAGI. The CDR3 totals 15 residues. V was trimmed by 6 bases and J by 7 bases, leaving 16 bases between them. CDR3 nucleotides: TGTGCCAGCAGAGACCCGGGGGGAGGAAATTCACCCCTCCACTTT. Translating gives CASRDPGGGNSPLHF.

The chain joins TRBV7-2 to TRBJ2-1; D is possibly TRBD2 (6 bases). The V end was cut by 3 bases, the J end by 10 bases, with 10 bases between. The CDR3 extends over 12 amino acids. CDR1 and CDR2 (germline): SGHTA, FQGNSA. The CDR3 DNA reads as TGTGCCAGCAGCTTGGGACTGGGGGAGCAGTTCTTC. Protein product: CASSLGLGEQFF.

V and J are TRBV7-2 and TRBJ2-7, with D possibly being TRBD2 (6 bases). Trimming stripped 2 bases from V and 9 bases from J, with 14 bases between. This CDR3 comprises 13 residues. Per germline, CDR1 SGHTA and CDR2 FQGNSA. The CDR3 bases are TGTGCCAGCAGCTTAAATAGGCAGGGAGGGCAGTACTTC. Its protein product is CASSLNRQGGQYF.

V gene TRBV11-3 combines with J gene TRBJ2-1; the match to TRBD2 covers 7 bases. The CDR3 contains 14 residues. Germline CDR1 reads SGHNT; CDR2 reads YENEEA. J was trimmed by 5 bases and V by 2 bases; bases with no gene match: 3. The CDR3 nucleotides read TGTGCCAGCAGCTTAAGCGGGAACCACAATGAGCAGTTCTTC. Protein: CASSLSGNHNEQFF.

The chain couples TRBV10-1 to TRBJ2-1; D gene ambiguous. Per germline, CDR1 WNHNN and CDR2 SYGVQD (reference sequence). This CDR3 contains 15 residues. The germline V and J ends were trimmed by 3 bases and 6 bases, with 15 bases remaining between them. CDR3 sequence: CASSDPNSHGNEQFF. The CDR3 DNA is TGCGCCAGCAGTGATCCGAATAGCCATGGCAATGAGCAGTTCTTC.